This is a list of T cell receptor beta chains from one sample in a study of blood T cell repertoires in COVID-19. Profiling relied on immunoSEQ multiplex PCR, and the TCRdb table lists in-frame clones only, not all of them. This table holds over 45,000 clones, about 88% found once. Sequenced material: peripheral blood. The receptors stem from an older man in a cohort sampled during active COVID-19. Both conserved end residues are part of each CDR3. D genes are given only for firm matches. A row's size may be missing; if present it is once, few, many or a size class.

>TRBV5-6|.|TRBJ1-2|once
TGTGCCAGCAGCCTTCAGACAGCTAACTATGGCTACACCTTC
CASSLQTANYGYTF
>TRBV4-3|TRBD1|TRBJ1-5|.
TGCGCCAGCAGCCAGGGGACAGGGACCAATCAGCCCCAGCATTTT
CASSQGTGTNQPQHF
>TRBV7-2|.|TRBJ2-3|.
TGTGCCAGCAGTCTTAGCACAGATACGCAGTATTTT
CASSLSTDTQYF
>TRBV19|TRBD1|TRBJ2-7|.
TGTGCCAGTAGTAGCCCAGGGGACAGGGGGCTCTACGAGCAGTACTTC
CASSSPGDRGLYEQYF
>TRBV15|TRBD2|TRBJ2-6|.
TGTGCCACCAGCACGGGGGGGCCTTCTGGGGCCAACGTCCTGACTTTC
CATSTGGPSGANVLTF
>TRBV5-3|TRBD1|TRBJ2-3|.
TGTGCCAGAAGCTTAACAGGGGGGACAGATACGCAGTATTTT
CARSLTGGTDTQYF
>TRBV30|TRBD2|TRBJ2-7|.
TGTGCCTGGCAGCTAGCGGGGACCTACGAGCAGTACTTC
CAWQLAGTYEQYF
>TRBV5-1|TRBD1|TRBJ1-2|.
TGCGCCAGCAACCAGGGGGACAGGGGAAACTATGGCTACACCTTC
CASNQGDRGNYGYTF
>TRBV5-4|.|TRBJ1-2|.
TGTGCCAGCAGCTTGCACAGGGACTATGGCTACACCTTC
CASSLHRDYGYTF
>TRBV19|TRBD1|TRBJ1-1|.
TGTGCCAGTAGGGGAGAGACAGGGCGCGAGAACACTGAAGCTTTCTTT
CASRGETGRENTEAFF
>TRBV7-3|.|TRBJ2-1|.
TGTGCCAGCAGCTTAGAAGCGGTCTCCTACAATGAGCAGTTCTTC
CASSLEAVSYNEQFF
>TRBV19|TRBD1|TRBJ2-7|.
TGTGCCAGTAGTATCAGACAGGGGGCCACCTACGAGCAGTACTTC
CASSIRQGATYEQYF
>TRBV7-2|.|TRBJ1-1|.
TGTGCCAGCAGCTTACACAGAAACCTGAACACTGAAGCTTTCTTT
CASSLHRNLNTEAFF
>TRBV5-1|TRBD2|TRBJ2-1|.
TGCGCCAGCAGCTTGGTAGCTAGCGGCTCCTACAATGAGCAGTTCTTC
CASSLVASGSYNEQFF
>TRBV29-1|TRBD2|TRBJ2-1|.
TGCAGCGTGCGGGGGAGCTCCTACAATGAGCAGTTCTTC
CSVRGSSYNEQFF
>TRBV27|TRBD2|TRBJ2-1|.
TGTGCCAGCAGTTCGGGACTAGCGGGAGAAGAGCAGTTCTTC
CASSSGLAGEEQFF
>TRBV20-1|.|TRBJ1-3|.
TGCAGTGCTAGTCGGGGTTCGGCCGGAAACACCATATATTTT
CSASRGSAGNTIYF
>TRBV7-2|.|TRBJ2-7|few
TGTGCCAGCAGCCCCCAGTCTCGCATTTCCGCCGAGCAGTACTTC
CASSPQSRISAEQYF
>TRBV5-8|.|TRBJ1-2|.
TGTGCCAGCAGCCTAGGACAGCTTAACTATGGCTACACCTTC
CASSLGQLNYGYTF
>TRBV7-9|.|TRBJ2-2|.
TGTGCCAGCAGCTTGAGTCCACCCGGGGAGCTGTTTTTT
CASSLSPPGELFF
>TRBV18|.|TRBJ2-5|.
TGTGCCAGCTCACCACCGGGACTGCCACAAGAGACCCAGTACTTC
CASSPPGLPQETQYF
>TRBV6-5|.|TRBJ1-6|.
TGTGCCAGCAGTTACCAATATTCACCCCTCCACTTT
CASSYQYSPLHF
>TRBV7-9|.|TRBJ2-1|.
TGTGCCAGCAGCCGCATAGAGAACAATGAGCAGTTCTTC
CASSRIENNEQFF
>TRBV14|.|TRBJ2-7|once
TGTGCCAGCAGCCGCTTATCCACAGGGTCCGACGAGCAGTACTTC
CASSRLSTGSDEQYF
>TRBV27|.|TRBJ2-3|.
TGTGCCAGCAGTTTATTGGGGGCTACGCAGTATTTT
CASSLLGATQYF
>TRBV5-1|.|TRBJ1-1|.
TGCGCCAGCAGCCTGACGGGGGACACTGAAGCTTTCTTT
CASSLTGDTEAFF
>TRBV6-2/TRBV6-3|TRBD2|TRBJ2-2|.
TGTGCCAGCAGTCTACTAGCGGGGGGAATTAACACCGGGGAGCTGTTTTTT
CASSLLAGGINTGELFF
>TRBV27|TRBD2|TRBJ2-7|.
TGTGCCAGCAGTTTAAGACTAGCGGGAGACCACGAGCAGTACTTC
CASSLRLAGDHEQYF
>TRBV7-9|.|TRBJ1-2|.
TGTGCCAGCAGCTTGGTACCAGGGGTGGATGGCTACACCTTC
CASSLVPGVDGYTF
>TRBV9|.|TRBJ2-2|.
TGTGCCAGCAGCGCTAGACTAATTAACACCGGGGAGCTGTTTTTT
CASSARLINTGELFF
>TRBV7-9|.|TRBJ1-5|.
TGTGCCAGCAGCTTAGGGGCCGCCCTAAATCAGCCCCAGCATTTT
CASSLGAALNQPQHF
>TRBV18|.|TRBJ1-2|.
TGTGCCAGCTCACCACGCGCTGGCGCGGACTATGGCTACACCTTC
CASSPRAGADYGYTF
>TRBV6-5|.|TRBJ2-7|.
TGTGCCAGCAGTAGGACAGCCTACGAGCAGTACTTC
CASSRTAYEQYF
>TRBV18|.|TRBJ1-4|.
TGTGCCAGCTCACCAGACAGGACTAATGAAAAACTGTTTTTT
CASSPDRTNEKLFF
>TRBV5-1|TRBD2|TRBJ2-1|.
TGCGCCAGCAGCTTGGCTAGCGGGAGTGGAGATGAGCAGTTCTTC
CASSLASGSGDEQFF
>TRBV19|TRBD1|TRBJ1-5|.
TGTGCCAGTAGTATAGATGGTAGGCAGGGGGCGAGGGTTCAGCCCCAGCATTTT
CASSIDGRQGARVQPQHF
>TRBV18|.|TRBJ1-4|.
TGTGCCAGCTCGGGGAGGGCAACTAATGAAAAACTGTTTTTT
CASSGRATNEKLFF
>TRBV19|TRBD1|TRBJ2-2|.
TGTGCCAGTAGTATAACAGGGGGCGCAACCGGGGAGCTGTTTTTT
CASSITGGATGELFF
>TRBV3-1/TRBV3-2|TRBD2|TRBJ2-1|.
TGTGCCAGCAGCCAAGGACTAGCGGGCCAAACGAGCTCCTACAATGAGCAGTTCTTC
CASSQGLAGQTSSYNEQFF
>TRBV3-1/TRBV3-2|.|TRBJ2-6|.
TGTGCCAGCAGCCAAGTCAGGGGACCGTACTCTGGGGCCAACGTCCTGACTTTC
CASSQVRGPYSGANVLTF
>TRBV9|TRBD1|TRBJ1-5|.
TGTGCCAGCAGCGGATGGACAGGGAGCAATCAGCCCCAGCATTTT
CASSGWTGSNQPQHF
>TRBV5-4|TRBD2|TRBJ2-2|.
TGTGCCAGCACCACGATACTAGCGGAAGCCACCGGGGAGCTGTTTTTT
CASTTILAEATGELFF
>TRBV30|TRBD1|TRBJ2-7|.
TGTGCCTGGAGTGCCGGGACAGGGTACGAGCAGTACTTC
CAWSAGTGYEQYF
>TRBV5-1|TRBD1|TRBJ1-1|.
TGCGCCAGCAGCACTGAGACAGGGGCCACTGAAGCTTTCTTT
CASSTETGATEAFF
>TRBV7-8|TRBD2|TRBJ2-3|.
TGTGCCAGCAGCTTAGCGCTCCTCCCGGGGAGCGGGGGGGCCAGAGATACGCAGTATTTT
CASSLALLPGSGGARDTQYF
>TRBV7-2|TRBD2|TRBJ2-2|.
TGTGCCAGCAGGGGACTAGCGGGAGTGGGCACCGGGGAGCTGTTTTTT
CASRGLAGVGTGELFF
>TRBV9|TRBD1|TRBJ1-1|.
TGTGCCAGCAGCCCTCCGGGACAGACGAACACTGAAGCTTTCTTT
CASSPPGQTNTEAFF
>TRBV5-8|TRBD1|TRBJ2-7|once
TGTGCCAGCAGCGCCGCCGGGACAGCCTACGAGCAGTACTTC
CASSAAGTAYEQYF
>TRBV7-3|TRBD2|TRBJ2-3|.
TGTGCCAGCAGCTCACCGGGAGGAGATACGCAGTATTTT
CASSSPGGDTQYF
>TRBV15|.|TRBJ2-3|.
TGTGCCACCAGCAGAGATCGGCCAGGCGGCACAGATACGCAGTATTTT
CATSRDRPGGTDTQYF
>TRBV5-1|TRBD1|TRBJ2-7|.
TGCGCCAGCAGCTTAGGGACAGATCCCTACGAGCAGTACTTC
CASSLGTDPYEQYF
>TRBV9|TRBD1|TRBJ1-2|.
TGTGCCAGCAGCGTAGGGACAGGGGGCGAAGGAAGCTACACCTTC
CASSVGTGGEGSYTF
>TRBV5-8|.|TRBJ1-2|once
TGTGCCAGCAGTCTTGCCGGGACAAACTATGGCTACACCTTC
CASSLAGTNYGYTF
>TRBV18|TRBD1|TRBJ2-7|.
TGTGCCAGCTCACCCCCCGACAGGGAGTCCTACGAGCAGTACTTC
CASSPPDRESYEQYF
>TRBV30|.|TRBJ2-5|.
TGTGCCTGGAGCTTCCAGGGCCCAGAGACCCAGTACTTC
CAWSFQGPETQYF
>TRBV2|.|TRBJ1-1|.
TGTGCCAGCAGCCTAAACACTGAAGCTTTCTTT
CASSLNTEAFF
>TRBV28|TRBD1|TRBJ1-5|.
TGTGCCAGCAGTTTCGCCAGGGGGCAAGGTCTTGGCAATCAGCCCCAGCATTTT
CASSFARGQGLGNQPQHF
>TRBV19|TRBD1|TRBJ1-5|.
TGTGCCAGTAACCCGGGACAGGGCTATAGCAATCAGCCCCAGCATTTT
CASNPGQGYSNQPQHF
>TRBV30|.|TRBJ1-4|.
TGTGCCTGGAACAGTTATAATGAAAAACTGTTTTTT
CAWNSYNEKLFF
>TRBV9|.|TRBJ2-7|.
TGTGCCAGCAGCCCCACCACTAGCCGACGCTACGAGCAGTACTTC
CASSPTTSRRYEQYF